This T cell receptor (beta chain) was observed in a study of human T cells and chemical hapten exposure. A note on this clonotype: Its antigen remains unidentified.

General study points: The number of TCRs above 1 in 1000 frequency did not change after DPC sensitization.

The time point: healthy volunteer bleed at 6 weeks. Total RNA was extracted from unfractionated whole blood. For the library, individual cDNA molecules each received unique molecular identifiers. TCRdb reprocessed the RACE reads via MiXCR and lists one record per CDR3 protein. The profile shows more than 60,000 distinct CDR3 sequences, over 7% of them singletons. CDR3 length: 16 amino acids. After removal of 4 bases from V and 0 bases from J, the junction contained 5 bases not matched to a gene. Germline lookup yields CDR1 SGHNT and CDR2 YYREEE (reference sequence). The sample was whole blood. The source is a male donor in good health. Some clones in this sample may be carry-over from other donors' samples. The J gene is TRBJ1-1, the V gene TRBV5-4; 11 nucleotides line up with TRBD1. CDR3 sequence: CASSRGTGGMNTEAFF. In DNA form, the CDR3 reads TGTGCCAGCAGCAGAGGGACAGGGGGGATGAACACTGAAGCTTTCTTT.